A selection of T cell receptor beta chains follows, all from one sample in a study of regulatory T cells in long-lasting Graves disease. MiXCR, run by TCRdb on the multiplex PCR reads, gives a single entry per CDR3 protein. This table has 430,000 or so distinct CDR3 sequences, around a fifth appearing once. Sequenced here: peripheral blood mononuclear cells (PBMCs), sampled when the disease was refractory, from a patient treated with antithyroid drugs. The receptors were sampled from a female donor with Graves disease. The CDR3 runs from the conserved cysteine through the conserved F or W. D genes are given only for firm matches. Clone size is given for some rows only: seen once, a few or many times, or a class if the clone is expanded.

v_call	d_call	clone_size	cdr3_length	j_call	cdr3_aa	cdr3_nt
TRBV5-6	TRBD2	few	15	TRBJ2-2	CATSGRGRQTGELFF	TGTGCCACCTCTGGGAGGGGTCGACAGACCGGGGAGCTGTTTTTT
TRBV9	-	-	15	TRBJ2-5	CASSVEGLPQETQYF	TGTGCCAGCAGCGTAGAGGGACTGCCTCAAGAGACCCAGTACTTC
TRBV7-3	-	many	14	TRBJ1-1	CASSPTRENTEAFF	TGTGCCAGCAGCCCGACAAGAGAGAACACTGAAGCTTTCTTT
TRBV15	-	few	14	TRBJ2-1	CATSREGSNNEQFF	TGTGCCACCAGCAGAGAAGGGAGTAACAATGAGCAGTTCTTC
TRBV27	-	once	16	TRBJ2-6	CASSLNDRTWANVLTF	TGTGCCAGCAGTCTCAATGACCGAACCTGGGCCAATGTCCTGACTTTC
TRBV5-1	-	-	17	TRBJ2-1	CASSLLSGRGSYNEQFF	TGCGCCAGCAGCTTGTTGTCGGGACGCGGCTCCTACAATGAGCAGTTCTTC
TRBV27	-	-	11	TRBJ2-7	CASSDEIEQYF	TGTGCCAGCAGTGACGAGATCGAGCAGTACTTC
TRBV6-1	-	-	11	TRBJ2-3	CASRASGTQYF	TGTGCCAGCAGAGCCAGCGGTACGCAGTATTTT
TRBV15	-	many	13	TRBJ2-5	CATSRDRRETQYF	TGTGCCACCAGCAGAGATCGTCGAGAGACCCAGTACTTC
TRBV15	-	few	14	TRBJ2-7	CATSLHPTSYEQYF	TGTGCCACCAGCCTTCACCCTACCTCCTACGAGCAGTACTTC
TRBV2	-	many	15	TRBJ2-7	CASWESGSLDYEQYF	TGTGCCAGCTGGGAGTCAGGCTCGCTGGACTACGAGCAGTACTTC
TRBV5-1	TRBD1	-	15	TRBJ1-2	CASSLLQGQGDGYTF	TGCGCCAGCAGCTTGTTACAGGGACAGGGTGATGGCTACACCTTC
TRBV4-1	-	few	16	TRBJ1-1	CASSQEGSALAVVAFF	TGCGCCAGCAGCCAAGAAGGTTCCGCCCTTGCGGTTGTAGCTTTCTTT
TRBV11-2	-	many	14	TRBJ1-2	CASSLGTPSNGYTF	TGTGCCAGCAGCTTAGGGACCCCAAGCAATGGCTACACCTTC
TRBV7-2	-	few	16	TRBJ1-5	CASSPLKGVNNQPQHF	TGTGCCAGCAGCCCCCTTAAGGGGGTGAACAATCAGCCCCAGCATTTT